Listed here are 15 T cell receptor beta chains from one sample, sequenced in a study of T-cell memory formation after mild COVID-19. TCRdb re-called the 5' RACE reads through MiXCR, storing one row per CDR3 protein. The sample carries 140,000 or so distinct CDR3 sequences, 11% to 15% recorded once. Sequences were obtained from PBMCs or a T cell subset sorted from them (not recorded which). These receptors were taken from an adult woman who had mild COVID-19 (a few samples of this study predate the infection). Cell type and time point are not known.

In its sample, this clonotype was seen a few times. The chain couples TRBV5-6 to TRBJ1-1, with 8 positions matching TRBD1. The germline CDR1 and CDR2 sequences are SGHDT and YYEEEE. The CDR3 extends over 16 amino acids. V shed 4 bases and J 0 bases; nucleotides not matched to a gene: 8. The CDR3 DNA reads TGTGCCAGCAGCCCTAACAGGGGGGATATGAACACTGAAGCTTTCTTT. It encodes CASSPNRGDMNTEAFF.

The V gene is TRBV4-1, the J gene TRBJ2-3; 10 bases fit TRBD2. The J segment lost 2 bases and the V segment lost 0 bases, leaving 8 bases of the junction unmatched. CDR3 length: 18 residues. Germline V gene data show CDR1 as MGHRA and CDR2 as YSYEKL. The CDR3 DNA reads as TGCGCCAGCAGCCAAGATTCCAAAGCGGGGGGGCTCACAGATACGCAGTATTTT. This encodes CASSQDSKAGGLTDTQYF.

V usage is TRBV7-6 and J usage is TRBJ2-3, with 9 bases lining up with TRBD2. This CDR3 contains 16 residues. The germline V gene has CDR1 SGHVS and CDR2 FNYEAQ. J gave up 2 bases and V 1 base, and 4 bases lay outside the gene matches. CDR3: CASSLGAGGSTDTQYF. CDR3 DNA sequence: TGTGCCAGCAGCTTAGGAGCGGGGGGTTCCACAGATACGCAGTATTTT.

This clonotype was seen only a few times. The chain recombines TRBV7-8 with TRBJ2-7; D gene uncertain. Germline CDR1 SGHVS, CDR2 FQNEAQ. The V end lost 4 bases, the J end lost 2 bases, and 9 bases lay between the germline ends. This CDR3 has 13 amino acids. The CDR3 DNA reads TGTGCCAGCAGCTCGAGAAGGACCTACGAGCAGTACTTC. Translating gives CASSSRRTYEQYF.

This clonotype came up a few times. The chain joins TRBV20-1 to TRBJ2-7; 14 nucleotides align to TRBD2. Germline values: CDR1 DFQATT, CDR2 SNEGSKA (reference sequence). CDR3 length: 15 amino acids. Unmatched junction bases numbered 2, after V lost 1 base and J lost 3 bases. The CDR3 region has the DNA TGCAGTGCTAGAGGGACTAGCGGGGGGTACTACGAGCAGTACTTC. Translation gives CSARGTSGGYYEQYF.

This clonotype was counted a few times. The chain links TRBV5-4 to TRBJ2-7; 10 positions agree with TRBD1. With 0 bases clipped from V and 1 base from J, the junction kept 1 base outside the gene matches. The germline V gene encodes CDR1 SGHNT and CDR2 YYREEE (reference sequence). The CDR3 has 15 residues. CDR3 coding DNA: TGTGCCAGCAGCTTGGGGGACAGGGGATCCTACGAGCAGTACTTC. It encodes CASSLGDRGSYEQYF. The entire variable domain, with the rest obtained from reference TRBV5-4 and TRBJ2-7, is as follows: ETGVTQSPTHLIKTRGQQVTLRCSSQSGHNTVSWYQQALGQGPQFIFQYYREEENGRGNFPPRFSGLQFPNYSSELNVNALELDDSALYLCASSLGDRGSYEQYFGPGTRLTVT.

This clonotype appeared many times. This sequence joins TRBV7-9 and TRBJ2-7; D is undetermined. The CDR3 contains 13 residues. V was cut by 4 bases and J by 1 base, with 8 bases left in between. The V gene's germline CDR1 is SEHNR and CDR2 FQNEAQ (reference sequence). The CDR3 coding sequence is TGTGCCAGCAGCTCCAAGCAGTCCTACGAGCAGTACTTC. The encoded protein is CASSSKQSYEQYF.

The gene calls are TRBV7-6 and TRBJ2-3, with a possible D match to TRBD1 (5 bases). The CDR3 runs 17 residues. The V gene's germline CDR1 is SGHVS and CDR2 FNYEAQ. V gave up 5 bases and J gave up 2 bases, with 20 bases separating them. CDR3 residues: CASSGKTEPALTDTQYF. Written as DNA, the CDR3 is TGTGCCAGCAGCGGAAAGACAGAACCTGCGCTCACAGATACGCAGTATTTT. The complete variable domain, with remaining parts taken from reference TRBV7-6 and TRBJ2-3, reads GAGVSQSPRYKVTKRGQDVALRCDPISGHVSLYWYRQALGQGPEFLTYFNYEAQQDKSGLPNDRFSAERPEGSISTLTIQRTEQRDSAMYRCASSGKTEPALTDTQYFGPGTRLTVL.

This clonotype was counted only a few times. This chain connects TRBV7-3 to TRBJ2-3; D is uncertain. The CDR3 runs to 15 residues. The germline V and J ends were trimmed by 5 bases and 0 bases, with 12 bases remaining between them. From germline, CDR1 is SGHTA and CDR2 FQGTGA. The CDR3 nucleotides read TGTGCCAGCAGCCCGGACGGCTCTAGCACAGATACGCAGTATTTT. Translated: CASSPDGSSTDTQYF. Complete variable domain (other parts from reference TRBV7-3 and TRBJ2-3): GAGVSQTPSNKVTEKGKYVELRCDPISGHTALYWYRQSLGQGPEFLIYFQGTGAADDSGLPNDRFFAVRPEGSVSTLKIQRTERGDSAVYLCASSPDGSSTDTQYFGPGTRLTVL.

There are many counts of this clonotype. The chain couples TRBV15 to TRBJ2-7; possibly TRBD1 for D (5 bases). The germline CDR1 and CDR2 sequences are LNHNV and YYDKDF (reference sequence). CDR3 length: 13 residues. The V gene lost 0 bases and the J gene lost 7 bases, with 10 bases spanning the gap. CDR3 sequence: CATSRDGAAEQYF. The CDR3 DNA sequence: TGTGCCACCAGCAGAGATGGGGCAGCTGAGCAGTACTTC.

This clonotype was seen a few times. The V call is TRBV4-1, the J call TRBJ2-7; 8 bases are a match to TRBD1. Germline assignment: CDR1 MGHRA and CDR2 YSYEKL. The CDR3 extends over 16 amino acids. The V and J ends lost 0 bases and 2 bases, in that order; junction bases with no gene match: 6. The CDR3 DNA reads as TGCGCCAGCAGCCAAGATAGCAACAGGGGGGCCTACGAGCAGTACTTC. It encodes CASSQDSNRGAYEQYF.

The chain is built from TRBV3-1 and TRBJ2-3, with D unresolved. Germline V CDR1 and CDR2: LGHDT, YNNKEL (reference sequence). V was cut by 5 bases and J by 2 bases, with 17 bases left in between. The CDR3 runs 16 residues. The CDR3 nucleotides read TGTGCCAGCAGCTCCGACTCCTCGACCCCCACAGATACGCAGTATTTT. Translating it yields CASSSDSSTPTDTQYF.

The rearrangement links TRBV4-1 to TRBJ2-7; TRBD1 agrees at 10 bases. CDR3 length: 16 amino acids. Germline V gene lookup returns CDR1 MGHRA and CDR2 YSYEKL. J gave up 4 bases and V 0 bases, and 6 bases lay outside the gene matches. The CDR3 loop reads CASSQDIGDRGYEQYF. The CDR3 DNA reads TGCGCCAGCAGCCAAGATATAGGGGACAGGGGTTACGAGCAGTACTTC.

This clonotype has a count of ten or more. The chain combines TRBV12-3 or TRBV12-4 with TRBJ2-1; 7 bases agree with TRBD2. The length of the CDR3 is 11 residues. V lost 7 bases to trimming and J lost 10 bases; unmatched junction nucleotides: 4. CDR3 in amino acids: CASTSGGEQFF. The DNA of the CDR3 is TGTGCCAGCACCTCGGGGGGAGAGCAGTTCTTC.

The CDR3, as DNA: TGTGCCAGCAGTATCACCAGGGGGGAGCAGTACTTC. Translating gives CASSITRGEQYF. This sequence joins TRBV27 and TRBJ2-7, with 7 bases fitting TRBD1. Germline CDR1 reads MNHEY; CDR2 reads SMNVEV (reference sequence). V dropped 5 bases and J dropped 7; count of bases not matched to a gene: 5. The CDR3 is 12 amino acids.